This T cell receptor (beta chain) originates from a study of blood T cell repertoires in COVID-19. In the study overall: Samples representing acute and convalescent COVID-19 were sourced from the United States, Italy and Spain.

Produced via immunoSEQ multiplex PCR; TCRdb's table is partial and in-frame only. The data contain 150,000 to 250,000 clones, approximately 85% of them singletons. Study members were between roughly 18 and 89 years old and lived in some 22 US regions. Assignment of participants to cohorts was predicated upon participant-reported clinical history. Cohort 3 donors were reported recovered after two negative PCRs, clearance, or symptom resolution. The germline CDR1 and CDR2 sequences are MNHEY and SMNVEV (reference sequence). The V end lost 5 bases, the J end lost 0 bases, and 11 bases lay between the germline ends. CDR3 length: 15 amino acids.

The rearrangement joins TRBV27 to TRBJ1-5, with a possible D match to TRBD1 (5 bases). Sequenced material: PBMCs or T cells enriched from blood (not recorded which). This TCR derives from a man in his forties who had recovered from COVID-19. The CDR3 DNA is TGTGCCAGCAGTCCGATGACAGATAGCAATCAGCCCCAGCATTTT. Amino acids: CASSPMTDSNQPQHF.